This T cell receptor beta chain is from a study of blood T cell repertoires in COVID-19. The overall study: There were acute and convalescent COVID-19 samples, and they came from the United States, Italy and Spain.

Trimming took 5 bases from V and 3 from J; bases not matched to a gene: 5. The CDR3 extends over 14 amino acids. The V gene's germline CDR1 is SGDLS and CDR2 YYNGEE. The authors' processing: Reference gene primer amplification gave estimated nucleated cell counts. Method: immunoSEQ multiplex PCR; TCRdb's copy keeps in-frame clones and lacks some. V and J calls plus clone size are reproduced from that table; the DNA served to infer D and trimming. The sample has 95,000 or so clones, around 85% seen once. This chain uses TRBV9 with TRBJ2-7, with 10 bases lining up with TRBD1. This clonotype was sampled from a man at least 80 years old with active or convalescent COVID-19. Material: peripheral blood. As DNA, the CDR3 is TGTGCCAGCAGTCCGGGACAGGGGATCTACGAGCAGTACTTC. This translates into CASSPGQGIYEQYF. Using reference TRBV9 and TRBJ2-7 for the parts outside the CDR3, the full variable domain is DSGVTQTPKHLITATGQRVTLRCSPRSGDLSVYWYQQSLDQGLQFLIQYYNGEERAKGNILERFSAQQFPDLHSELNLSSLELGDSALYFCASSPGQGIYEQYFGPGTRLTVT.